This TCR beta chain is from a study of CD8+CD57+ T cells in acquired aplastic anemia. Study results and caveats: Overlap between patients and controls comprised about 30 CD8+ CDR3 sequences. Between the patient and control groups, CD8+ Simpson's diversity did not differ significantly.

All patients picked for sequencing had shown, by flow cytometry, an expansion of CD8+CD57+ cells. There were no patients without severe acquired aplastic anemia. By the time of blood sampling, patients had still received no therapy. Ten or more counts support this clonotype. Its specificity is unknown. Trimming left V 7 bases short and J 1 base short, with 10 bases between. The length of the CDR3 is 13 residues. CDR1 is SGHTA, CDR2 FQGNSA, per germline. Genomic DNA acted as the template from which TCR beta VDJ combination and CDR3 sequence profiling were carried out. TCRdb re-called the reads through MiXCR, storing one row per CDR3 protein. The sample holds just over 450,000 distinct CDR3 sequences, about a third seen once.

What was sequenced was sorted CD4+, CD8+, or CD8+CD57+ T cells (not recorded which) from PBMCs. The sequence came from a human donor with aplastic anemia. The J gene is TRBJ1-1, the V gene TRBV7-2; TRBD1 might be the D (5 bases). In DNA, the CDR3 is TGTGCCAGCAATAGACAGAGGAACACTGAAGCTTTCTTT. Translation gives CASNRQRNTEAFF.